This passage covers 2 T cell receptor beta chains from one sample sequenced in a study of identical twins (dated by TCRdb to 2016 to 2018). The library was prepared using 5' RACE. Sequencing was carried out with an Illumina HiSeq 2000. TCRdb reanalyzed the raw reads on its own, using fastp at Q25 for trimming and MiXCR for clone calling, and kept in-frame beta chains. Here each entry gathers all rows of one CDR3 protein and keeps the most common genes and DNA. This sample has 350,000 to 600,000 distinct CDR3 sequences in its table, and 12% to 15% of those were observed once. The ten largest clonotypes hold about 0.54% of the sample. In addition, the sample was reused for a study of yellow fever vaccine responses in identical twins.

The source material was CD4+ T cells sorted from blood. The receptors here all came from a woman between 18 and 29 years old in good health.

This chain uses TRBV15 with TRBJ2-1; 11 bases fit TRBD2. V lost 0 bases to trimming and J lost 7 bases; unmatched junction nucleotides: 5. The CDR3 is 16 residues long. Germline CDR1 LNHNV, CDR2 YYDKDF (reference sequence). CDR3 protein: CATSRELAGVLNEQFF. CDR3 nucleotide sequence: TGTGCCACCAGCAGAGAACTAGCGGGAGTTTTGAATGAGCAGTTCTTC.

This clonotype was detected only a few times. The chain employs TRBV11-2 and TRBJ2-2; D possibly matches TRBD1 or TRBD2 (5 bases each). The CDR3 has 15 residues. The V gene lost 4 bases and the J gene lost 6 bases, with 15 bases spanning the gap. Germline V gives CDR1 SGHAT, CDR2 FQNNGV. CDR3 nucleotide sequence: TGTGCCAGCAGCTGGGGACGGGGACGTCCCGGGGAGCTGTTTTTT. Protein: CASSWGRGRPGELFF.